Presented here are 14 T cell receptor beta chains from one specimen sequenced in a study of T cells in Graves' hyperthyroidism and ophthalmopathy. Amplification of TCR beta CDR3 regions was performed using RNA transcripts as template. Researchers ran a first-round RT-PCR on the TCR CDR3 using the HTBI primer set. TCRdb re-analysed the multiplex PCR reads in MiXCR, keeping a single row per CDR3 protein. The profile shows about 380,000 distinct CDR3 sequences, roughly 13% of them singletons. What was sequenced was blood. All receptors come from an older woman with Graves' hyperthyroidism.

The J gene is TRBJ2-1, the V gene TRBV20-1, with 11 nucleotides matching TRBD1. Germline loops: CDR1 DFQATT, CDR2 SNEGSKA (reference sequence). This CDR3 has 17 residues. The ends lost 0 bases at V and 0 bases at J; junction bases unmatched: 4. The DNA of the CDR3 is TGCAGTGCTAGAGATCGGGGACAGGGGGTCTCCTACAATGAGCAGTTCTTC. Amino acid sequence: CSARDRGQGVSYNEQFF.

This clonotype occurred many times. DNA of the CDR3: TGTGCCAGCAGTGCGTTACTGGGGCGTCAAGAGACCCAGTACTTC. Amino acids: CASSALLGRQETQYF. J is TRBJ2-5 and V is TRBV2; weak D call: TRBD1 (5 bases). Between the trimmed V and J ends, which lost 4 bases and 2 bases, there was a span of 14 bases. The CDR3 consists of 15 residues. Germline loops: CDR1 SNHLY, CDR2 FYNNEI.

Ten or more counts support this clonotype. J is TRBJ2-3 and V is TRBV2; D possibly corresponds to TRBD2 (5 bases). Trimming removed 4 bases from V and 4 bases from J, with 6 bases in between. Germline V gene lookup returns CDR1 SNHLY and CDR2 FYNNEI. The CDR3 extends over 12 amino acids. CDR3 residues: CASSVGADTQYF. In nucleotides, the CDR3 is TGTGCCAGCAGTGTCGGGGCAGATACGCAGTATTTT.

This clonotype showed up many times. CDR3 in amino acids: CASTRQGPRNGSPLHF. In nucleotides, the CDR3 is TGTGCCAGCACCCGACAGGGGCCACGCAATGGTTCACCCCTCCACTTT. This chain joins TRBV2 and TRBJ1-6; 8 bases are shared with TRBD1. The trim removed 7 bases at V and 9 bases at J, leaving 14 bases unmatched. The CDR3 length is 16 residues. Germline V gene data show CDR1 as SNHLY and CDR2 as FYNNEI.

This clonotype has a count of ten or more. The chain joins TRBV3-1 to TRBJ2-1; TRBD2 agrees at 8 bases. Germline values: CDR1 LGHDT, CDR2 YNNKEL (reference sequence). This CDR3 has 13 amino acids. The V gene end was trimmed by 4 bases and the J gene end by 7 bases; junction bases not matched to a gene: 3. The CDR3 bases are TGTGCCAGCAGCCCCCGGGGGGGGAATGAGCAGTTCTTC. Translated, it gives CASSPRGGNEQFF.

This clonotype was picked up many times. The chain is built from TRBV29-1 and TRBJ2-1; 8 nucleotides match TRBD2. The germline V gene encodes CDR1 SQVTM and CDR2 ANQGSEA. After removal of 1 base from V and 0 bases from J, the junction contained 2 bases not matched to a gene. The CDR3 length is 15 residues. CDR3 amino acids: CSVEVSGSSYNEQFF. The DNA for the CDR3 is TGCAGCGTTGAAGTCAGCGGGAGCTCCTACAATGAGCAGTTCTTC.

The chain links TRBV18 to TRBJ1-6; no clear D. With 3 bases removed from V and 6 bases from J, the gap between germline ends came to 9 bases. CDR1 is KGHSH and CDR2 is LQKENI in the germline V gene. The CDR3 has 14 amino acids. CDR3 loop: CASSPSVGNSPLHF. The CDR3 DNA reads TGTGCCAGCTCACCCTCCGTTGGTAATTCACCCCTCCACTTT.

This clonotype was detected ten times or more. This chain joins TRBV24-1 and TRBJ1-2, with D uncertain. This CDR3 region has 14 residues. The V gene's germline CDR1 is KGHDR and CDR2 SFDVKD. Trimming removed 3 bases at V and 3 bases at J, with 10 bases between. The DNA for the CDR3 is TGTGCCACCAGTGATGACTCGAGGGACTATGGCTACACCTTC. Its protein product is CATSDDSRDYGYTF.

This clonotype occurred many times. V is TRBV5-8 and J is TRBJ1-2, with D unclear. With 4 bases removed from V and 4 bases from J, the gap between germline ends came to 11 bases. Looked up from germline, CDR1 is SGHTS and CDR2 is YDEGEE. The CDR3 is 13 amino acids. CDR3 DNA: TGTGCCAGCAGCCAGGATGAGGGCTATGGCTACACCTTC. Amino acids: CASSQDEGYGYTF. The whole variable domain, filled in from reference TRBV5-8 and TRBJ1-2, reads EAGVTQSPTHLIKTRGQQATLRCSPISGHTSVYWYQQALGLGLQFLLWYDEGEERNRGNFPPRFSGRQFPNYSSELNVNALELEDSALYLCASSQDEGYGYTFGSGTRLTVV.

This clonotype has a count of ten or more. The chain's CDR3 is CASTPVAGWYNEQFF. In DNA form, the CDR3 reads TGTGCCAGCACCCCGGTGGCGGGATGGTACAATGAGCAGTTCTTC. The rearrangement joins TRBV7-9 to TRBJ2-1, with TRBD2 as a possible D gene (6 bases). The CDR3 covers 15 residues. Germline V CDR1 and CDR2: SEHNR, FQNEAQ (reference sequence). The V end was cut by 7 bases, the J end by 4 bases, with 17 bases between.

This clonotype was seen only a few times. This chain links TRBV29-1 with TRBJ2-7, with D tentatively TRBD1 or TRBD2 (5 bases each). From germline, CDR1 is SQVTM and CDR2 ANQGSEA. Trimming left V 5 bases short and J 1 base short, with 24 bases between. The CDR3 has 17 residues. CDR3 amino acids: CSVLGSPGPFQSYEQYF. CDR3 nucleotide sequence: TGCAGCGTTCTAGGTAGCCCGGGGCCATTCCAATCCTACGAGCAGTACTTC.

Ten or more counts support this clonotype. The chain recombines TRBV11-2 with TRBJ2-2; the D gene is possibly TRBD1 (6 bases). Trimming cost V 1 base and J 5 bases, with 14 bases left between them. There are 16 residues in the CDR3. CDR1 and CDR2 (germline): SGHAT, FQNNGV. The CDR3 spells CASSLGGLLWTGELFF. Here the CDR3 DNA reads TGTGCCAGCAGCTTAGGGGGGCTGCTTTGGACCGGGGAGCTGTTTTTT. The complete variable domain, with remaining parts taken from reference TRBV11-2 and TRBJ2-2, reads EAGVAQSPRYKIIEKRQSVAFWCNPISGHATLYWYQQILGQGPKLLIQFQNNGVVDDSQLPKDRFSAERLKGVDSTLKIQPAKLEDSAVYLCASSLGGLLWTGELFFGEGSRLTVL.

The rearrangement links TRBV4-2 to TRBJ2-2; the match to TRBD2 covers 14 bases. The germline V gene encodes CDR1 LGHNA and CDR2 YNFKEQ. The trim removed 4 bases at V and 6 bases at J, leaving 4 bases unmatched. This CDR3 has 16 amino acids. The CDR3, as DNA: TGTGCCAGCAGCCCAGGGACTAGCGGGAGACCCGGGGAGCTGTTTTTT. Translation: CASSPGTSGRPGELFF.

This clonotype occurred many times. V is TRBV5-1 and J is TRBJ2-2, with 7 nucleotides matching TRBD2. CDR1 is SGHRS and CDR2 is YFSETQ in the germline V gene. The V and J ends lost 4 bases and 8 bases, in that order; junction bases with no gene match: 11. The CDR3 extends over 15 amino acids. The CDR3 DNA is TGCGCCAGCAGCGCCAGACTAGCCCGAGAAGGGGAGCTGTTTTTT. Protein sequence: CASSARLAREGELFF.